The 7 T cell receptor beta chains below come from one sample, sequenced in a study of graft-versus-host responses after intestinal transplantation. Assay: immunoSEQ multiplex PCR; the TCRdb copy retains only in-frame clones and omits some. The data contain 55,000 to 70,000 clones, about 93% of them singletons. The sequencing used PBMCs, collected around 120 days after intestinal transplantation. The receptor set was obtained from a human patient who received an intestinal transplant, so some T cells may come from the graft donor.

In nucleotides, the CDR3 is TGTGCCAGCAGCCAAAAACCGACAGGGGGAGAGACCCAGTACTTC. Residues: CASSQKPTGGETQYF. The rearrangement joins TRBV5-4 to TRBJ2-5; 9 bases map to TRBD1. The CDR3 covers 15 residues. With V trimmed by 4 bases and J by 4 bases, 8 bases remained unmatched. The germline V gene encodes CDR1 SGHNT and CDR2 YYREEE (reference sequence). Using reference TRBV5-4 and TRBJ2-5 for the parts outside the CDR3, the full variable domain is ETGVTQSPTHLIKTRGQQVTLRCSSQSGHNTVSWYQQALGQGPQFIFQYYREEENGRGNFPPRFSGLQFPNYSSELNVNALELDDSALYLCASSQKPTGGETQYFGPGTRLLVL.

The rearrangement joins TRBV2 to TRBJ2-2; TRBD2 aligns across 12 bases. CDR3 length: 15 residues. After removal of 4 bases from V and 10 bases from J, the junction contained 7 bases not matched to a gene. Germline V gene sequence: CDR1 SNHLY, CDR2 FYNNEI. The CDR3 reads CASSGGGLAGPELFF. CDR3 nucleotides: TGTGCCAGCAGTGGGGGGGGACTAGCGGGTCCGGAGCTGTTTTTT.

This clone was counted a few times. The gene calls are TRBV28 and TRBJ1-5; 10 nucleotides line up with TRBD1. V trimming: 6 bases; J trimming: 4 bases; junction bases outside the gene matches: 6. This CDR3 contains 15 residues. The germline CDR1 and CDR2 sequences are MDHEN and SYDVKM. The CDR3, as DNA: TGTGCCAGCAGCCAGGACAGGGGGATGAATCAGCCCCAGCATTTT. This encodes CASSQDRGMNQPQHF.

The genes are TRBV4-2 and TRBJ2-4, with TRBD2 as a possible D gene (6 bases). CDR1 and CDR2 from the germline V gene are LGHNA and YNFKEQ. The CDR3 is 14 residues long. V gave up 1 base and J gave up 6 bases, with 10 bases separating them. The CDR3 sequence is CASSQAGGRNIQYF. CDR3 nucleotides: TGTGCCAGCAGCCAAGCTGGGGGGAGAAACATTCAGTACTTC.

CDR3 sequence: CASSFSQEGNGYTF. Written as DNA, the CDR3 is TGTGCCAGCAGTTTCTCCCAAGAAGGTAATGGCTACACCTTC. The chain uses TRBV6-6 and TRBJ1-2, with D hard to call. Trimming cost V 4 bases and J 6 bases, with 15 bases left between them. The germline V gene has CDR1 MNHNY and CDR2 SVGAGI (reference sequence). The CDR3 spans 14 residues.

V is TRBV7-9 and J is TRBJ2-5; TRBD1 aligns across 9 bases. The CDR3 has 14 amino acids. Germline CDR1 SEHNR, CDR2 FQNEAQ (reference sequence). V was clipped by 5 bases and J by 2 bases; unmatched bases: 3. The CDR3 DNA is TGTGCCAGCAGCAGCGGGACAGGGCAAGAGACCCAGTACTTC. Residues: CASSSGTGQETQYF.

The chain carries TRBV11-3 and TRBJ2-7, with D tentatively TRBD1 (5 bases). From germline, CDR1 is SGHNT and CDR2 YENEEA. The V end was cut by 7 bases, the J end by 0 bases, with 16 bases between. The CDR3 contains 15 residues. The CDR3 protein is CASTHPDRSSYEQYF. CDR3 bases: TGTGCCAGCACCCACCCCGACAGAAGCTCCTACGAGCAGTACTTC.